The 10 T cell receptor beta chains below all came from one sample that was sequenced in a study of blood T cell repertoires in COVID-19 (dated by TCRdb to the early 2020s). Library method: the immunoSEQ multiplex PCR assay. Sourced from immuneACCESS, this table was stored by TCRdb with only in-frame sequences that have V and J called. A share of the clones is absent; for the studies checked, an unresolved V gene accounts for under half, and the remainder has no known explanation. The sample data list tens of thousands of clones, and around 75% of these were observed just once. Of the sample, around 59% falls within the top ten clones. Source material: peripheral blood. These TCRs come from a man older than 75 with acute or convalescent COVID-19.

CDR3 residues: CASSLVTTSSYNEQFF. CDR3 in DNA: TGTGCCAGCAGCTTGGTCACAACAAGCTCCTACAATGAGCAGTTCTTC. V is TRBV7-8 and J is TRBJ2-1; the D is unclear. CDR3 length: 16 residues. Trimming took 3 bases from V and 0 from J, leaving 12 bases between them. The germline V gene encodes CDR1 SGHVS and CDR2 FQNEAQ. The variable domain in full, completed from reference TRBV7-8 and TRBJ2-1, reads GAGVSQSPRYKVAKRGQDVALRCDPISGHVSLFWYQQALGQGPEFLTYFQNEAQLDKSGLPSDRFFAERPEGSVSTLKIQRTQQEDSAVYLCASSLVTTSSYNEQFFGPGTRLTVL.

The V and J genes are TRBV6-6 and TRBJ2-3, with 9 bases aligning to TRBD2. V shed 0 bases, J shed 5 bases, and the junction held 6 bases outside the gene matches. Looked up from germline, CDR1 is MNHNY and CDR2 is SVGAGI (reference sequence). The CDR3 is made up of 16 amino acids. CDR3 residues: CASSYSGLALGDTQYF. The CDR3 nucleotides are TGTGCCAGCAGTTACTCGGGACTAGCCCTCGGAGATACGCAGTATTTT.

CDR3 protein: CASSPEVSTDTQYF. CDR3 sequence (DNA): TGTGCCAGCTCACCAGAGGTCAGCACAGATACGCAGTATTTT. The V and J genes are TRBV18 and TRBJ2-3; D not resolved. Per germline, CDR1 KGHSH and CDR2 LQKENI. V lost 2 bases and J lost 0, with 6 bases in between. This CDR3 is built from 14 residues. The whole variable domain, remainder taken from reference TRBV18 and TRBJ2-3, is NAGVMQNPRHLVRRRGQEARLRCSPMKGHSHVYWYRQLPEEGLKFMVYLQKENIIDESGMPKERFSAEFPKEGPSILRIQQVVRGDSAAYFCASSPEVSTDTQYFGPGTRLTVL.

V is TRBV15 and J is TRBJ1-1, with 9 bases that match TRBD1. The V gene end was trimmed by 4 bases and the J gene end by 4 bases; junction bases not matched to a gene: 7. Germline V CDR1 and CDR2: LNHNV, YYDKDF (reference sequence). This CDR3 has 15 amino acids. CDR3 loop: CATSIPGQGSTEAFF. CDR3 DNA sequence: TGTGCCACCAGCATCCCGGGACAGGGATCCACTGAAGCTTTCTTT. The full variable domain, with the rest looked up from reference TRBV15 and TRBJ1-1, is DAMVIQNPRYQVTQFGKPVTLSCSQTLNHNVMYWYQQKSSQAPKLLFHYYDKDFNNEADTPDNFQSRRPNTSFCFLDIRSPGLGDTAMYLCATSIPGQGSTEAFFGQGTRLTVV.

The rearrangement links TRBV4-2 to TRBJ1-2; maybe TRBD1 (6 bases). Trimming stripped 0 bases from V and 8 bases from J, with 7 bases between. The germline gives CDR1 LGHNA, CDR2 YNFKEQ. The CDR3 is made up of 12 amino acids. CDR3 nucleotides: TGTGCCAGCAGCCAAGATAGGGGGGGCTACACCTTC. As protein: CASSQDRGGYTF.

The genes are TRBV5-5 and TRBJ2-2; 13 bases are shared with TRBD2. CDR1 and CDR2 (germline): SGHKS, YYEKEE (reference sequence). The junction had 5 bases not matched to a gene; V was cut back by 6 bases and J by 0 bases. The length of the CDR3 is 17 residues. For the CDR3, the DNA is TGTGCCAGCAATGGACTAGCGGGAGTAACGAACACCGGGGAGCTGTTTTTT. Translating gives CASNGLAGVTNTGELFF.

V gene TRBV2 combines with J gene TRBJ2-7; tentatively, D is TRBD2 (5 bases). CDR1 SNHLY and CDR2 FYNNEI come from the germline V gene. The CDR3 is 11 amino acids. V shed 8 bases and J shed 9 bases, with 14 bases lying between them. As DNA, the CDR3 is TGTGCCAGCGGGGAGATCTTTGGGCAGTACTTC. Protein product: CASGEIFGQYF.

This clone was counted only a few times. CDR3 DNA sequence: TGTGCCAGCAGCTTGGCTCTAGCGGAGACCCAGTACTTC. Amino acids: CASSLALAETQYF. V gene TRBV5-4 combines with J gene TRBJ2-5, with a weak D call TRBD2 (6 bases). The germline V and J ends were trimmed by 0 bases and 5 bases, with 8 bases remaining between them. This CDR3 contains 13 residues. The germline CDR1 and CDR2 sequences are SGHNT and YYREEE (reference sequence). Together with reference TRBV5-4 and TRBJ2-5, the CDR3 gives the full variable domain: ETGVTQSPTHLIKTRGQQVTLRCSSQSGHNTVSWYQQALGQGPQFIFQYYREEENGRGNFPPRFSGLQFPNYSSELNVNALELDDSALYLCASSLALAETQYFGPGTRLLVL.

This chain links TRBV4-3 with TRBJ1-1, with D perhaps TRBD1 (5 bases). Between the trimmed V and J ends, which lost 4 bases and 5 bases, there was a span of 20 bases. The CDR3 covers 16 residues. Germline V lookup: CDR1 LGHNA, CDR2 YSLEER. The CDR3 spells CASSRRQGSSGTEAFF. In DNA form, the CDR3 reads TGCGCCAGCAGCCGGCGTCAGGGCAGTTCTGGGACTGAAGCTTTCTTT.

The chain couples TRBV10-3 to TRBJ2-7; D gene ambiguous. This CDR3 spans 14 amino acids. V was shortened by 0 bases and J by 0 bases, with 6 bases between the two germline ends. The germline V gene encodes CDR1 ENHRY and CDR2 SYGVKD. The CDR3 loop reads CAISESVVSYEQYF. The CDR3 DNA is TGTGCCATCAGTGAGTCAGTAGTCTCCTACGAGCAGTACTTC.